The rows below give T cell receptor beta chains drawn from one sample of a study of siplizumab effects on memory and regulatory T cells. Some clones are missing from TCRdb's copy, which holds only in-frame ones; the method was immunoSEQ multiplex PCR. The sample lists tens of thousands of clones, 80% to 95% occurring once. The specimen sequenced was CD8+ T cells sorted from blood. The receptors derive from a human donor in good health. CDR3s include the opening cysteine and the closing phenylalanine or tryptophan. A D gene is named only where the DNA matches it firmly. A clone size is listed for some rows: how often the clone was seen (once, few, many), or a class if it is expanded.

j_call cdr3_length d_call v_call clone_size cdr3_aa cdr3_nt
TRBJ2-2 14 TRBD2 TRBV19 - CASSIWEGAGELFF TGTGCCAGTAGTATCTGGGAGGGAGCCGGGGAGCTGTTTTTT
TRBJ2-7 13 - TRBV5-8 - CASSEKSSYEQYF TGTGCCAGTTCAGAGAAGAGCTCCTACGAGCAGTACTTC
TRBJ1-6 19 - TRBV27 - CASSLLGGFYSGGDSPLHF TGTGCCAGCAGTTTACTGGGTGGTTTCTATTCTGGGGGCGATTCACCCCTCCACTTT
TRBJ2-2 14 - TRBV7-9 - CASSPGRYTGELFF TGTGCCAGCAGCCCGGGACGGTACACCGGGGAGCTGTTTTTT
TRBJ2-5 15 - TRBV27 - CASSRSPRTQETQYF TGTGCCAGCAGCCGCTCTCCTCGAACCCAAGAGACCCAGTACTTC
TRBJ1-1 12 - TRBV12-5 - CASGFGRGEAFF TGTGCTAGTGGTTTTGGACGTGGTGAAGCTTTCTTT
TRBJ2-1 15 TRBD1 TRBV5-5 - CASSTGTVTYNEQFF TGTGCCAGCAGCACCGGGACAGTTACCTACAATGAGCAGTTCTTC
TRBJ2-1 14 - TRBV7-6 - CASSLGGARWEQFF TGTGCCAGCAGCTTAGGGGGCGCGCGTTGGGAGCAGTTCTTC
TRBJ1-1 14 - TRBV5-8 - CASSLNGKNTEAFF TGTGCCAGCAGCCTAAACGGGAAAAACACTGAAGCTTTCTTT
TRBJ1-1 13 - TRBV10-1 - CASSESRGIEAFF TGCGCCAGCAGTGAGTCTAGAGGCATTGAAGCTTTCTTT
TRBJ1-2 14 TRBD1 TRBV2 - CASSDSGQSYGYTF TGTGCCAGCAGTGACTCGGGACAGTCCTATGGCTACACCTTC
TRBJ2-7 15 - TRBV7-9 - CASSARTQGKHEQYF TGTGCCAGCAGCGCAAGGACACAGGGAAAGCACGAGCAGTACTTC
TRBJ2-7 14 - TRBV7-8 - CASSFGGPLNEQYF TGTGCCAGCAGCTTCGGGGGGCCTCTGAACGAGCAGTACTTC
TRBJ1-2 14 - TRBV9 - CASSPGGTPYGYTF TGTGCCAGCAGCCCTGGAGGTACTCCCTATGGCTACACCTTC
TRBJ2-7 15 TRBD2 TRBV6-5 few CASSPLVAGLEEQYF TGTGCCAGCAGCCCCCTAGTAGCGGGATTGGAAGAGCAGTACTTC
TRBJ2-3 22 TRBD2 TRBV6-1 once CASSEDLVASGGAPFGTDTQYF TGTGCCAGCAGTGAAGATTTGGTGGCTAGCGGGGGAGCCCCCTTTGGCACAGATACGCAGTATTTT
TRBJ1-4 14 TRBD1 TRBV19 - CASSAWDRDEKLFF TGTGCCAGTAGTGCATGGGACAGGGACGAAAAACTGTTTTTT
TRBJ2-3 16 TRBD2 TRBV7-2 - CASSALAGAYTDTQYF TGTGCCAGCAGCGCATTAGCGGGGGCGTACACAGATACGCAGTATTTT
TRBJ2-7 13 - TRBV18 - CASSLSAGNEQYF TGTGCCAGCTCACTTTCGGCTGGGAACGAGCAGTACTTC
TRBJ2-7 15 TRBD1 TRBV5-5 - CASSPRKGQQYEQYF TGTGCCAGCAGCCCGAGGAAGGGACAGCAATACGAGCAGTACTTC
TRBJ2-7 14 TRBD1 TRBV19 - CASTQGVSSDEQYF TGTGCCAGTACTCAGGGGGTGAGCAGCGACGAGCAGTACTTC
TRBJ2-7 16 - TRBV4-2 - CASSQIDHTPTYEQYF TGTGCCAGCAGCCAAATAGACCACACGCCCACCTACGAGCAGTACTTC
TRBJ2-1 15 TRBD1 TRBV4-1 - CASSQGTGYTDEQFF TGCGCCAGCAGCCAAGGGACAGGGTATACGGATGAGCAGTTCTTC
TRBJ1-5 14 - TRBV10-3 - CAISGGPSNQPQHF TGTGCCATCAGTGGGGGTCCCAGCAATCAGCCCCAGCATTTT
TRBJ2-3 15 - TRBV9 - CASSVGRWITDTQYF TGTGCCAGCAGCGTAGGAAGGTGGATCACAGATACGCAGTATTTT
TRBJ2-5 12 - TRBV6-5 - CASSIDQETQYF TGTGCCAGCAGTATCGACCAAGAGACCCAGTACTTC
TRBJ2-7 12 - TRBV5-4 - CASSPLGLEQYF TGTGCCAGCAGTCCCCTGGGCTTAGAGCAGTACTTC
TRBJ1-1 11 - TRBV6-1 - CASSESLEAFF TGTGCCAGCAGTGAAAGTCTTGAAGCTTTCTTT
TRBJ1-1 13 - TRBV7-8 - CASIGQRNTEAFF TGTGCCAGTATAGGACAGAGGAACACTGAAGCTTTCTTT
TRBJ2-1 13 - TRBV27 - CASSLSSFNEQFF TGTGCCAGCAGTTTATCGTCCTTTAATGAGCAGTTCTTC
TRBJ2-7 13 - TRBV7-2 - CASGPVLFGEQYF TGTGCCAGCGGCCCGGTACTCTTTGGCGAGCAGTACTTC